Each of the 31 T cell receptor beta chains below was sequenced from the same sample in a study of cytomegalovirus exposure and HLA in healthy donors. PCR involved 60 Vbeta and 13 Jbeta primers. Assay used: immunoSEQ multiplex PCR; TCRdb lists only in-frame clones, some missing. The top ten hold 7.7% of the sample, which has more than 85,000 clones, 76% seen once. What was sequenced was PBMCs. These TCRs come from a woman aged 50 to 65 in good health and CMV-seropositive.

This clone was counted a few times. The chain recombines TRBV9 with TRBJ2-1; 8 nucleotides agree with TRBD2. CDR1 SGDLS and CDR2 YYNGEE come from the germline V gene. Losses at the gene ends were 0 bases for V and 3 bases for J; bases not matched to a gene: 5. This CDR3 has 16 residues. Here the CDR3 reads CASSVGLAGYYNEQFF. In DNA form, the CDR3 reads TGTGCCAGCAGCGTAGGGCTAGCGGGTTACTACAATGAGCAGTTCTTC.

The V call is TRBV19, the J call TRBJ2-7; perhaps TRBD1 as D (6 bases). The CDR3 runs 15 residues. V dropped 4 bases and J dropped 2 bases, with 15 bases sitting between them. Germline V gives CDR1 LNHDA, CDR2 SQIVND (reference sequence). The CDR3: CASSRQVSYTYEQYF. As DNA, the CDR3 is TGTGCCAGTAGTAGACAGGTATCTTACACCTACGAGCAGTACTTC.

The V call is TRBV10-3, the J call TRBJ2-2; maybe TRBD1 (6 bases). Germline-derived CDR1 and CDR2 are ENHRY and SYGVKD. CDR3 size: 14 residues. V was pared by 6 bases and J by 0 bases, with 8 bases between. The DNA for the CDR3 is TGTGCCATCAGCACAGGGTCGAACACCGGGGAGCTGTTTTTT. It specifies CAISTGSNTGELFF.

This clone came up a few times. V usage is TRBV7-9 and J usage is TRBJ1-6, with D possibly TRBD1 on 5 matching bases. V was shortened by 2 bases and J by 0 bases, with 14 bases between the two germline ends. This CDR3 spans 18 amino acids. Germline CDR1 and CDR2: SEHNR and FQNEAQ (reference sequence). CDR3 amino acids: CASSLSRGGNSYNSPLHF. Written as DNA, the CDR3 is TGTGCCAGCAGCTTATCGCGGGGCGGAAACTCCTATAATTCACCCCTCCACTTT.

The rearrangement uses TRBV5-1 and TRBJ2-1; 9 bases line up with TRBD2. The CDR3 runs to 15 residues. Germline CDR1 reads SGHRS; CDR2 reads YFSETQ. V gave up 4 bases and J gave up 9 bases; unmatched junction bases: 11. In nucleotides, the CDR3 is TGCGCCAGCAGCCACCCGGGACTAGCAGCTGGTGAGCAGTTCTTC. Protein: CASSHPGLAAGEQFF. Using reference TRBV5-1 and TRBJ2-1 for the parts outside the CDR3, the full variable domain is KAGVTQTPRYLIKTRGQQVTLSCSPISGHRSVSWYQQTPGQGLQFLFEYFSETQRNKGNFPGRFSGRQFSNSRSEMNVSTLELGDSALYLCASSHPGLAAGEQFFGPGTRLTVL.

V gene TRBV7-9 combines with J gene TRBJ2-5; TRBD1 might be the D (6 bases). In germline, CDR1 is SEHNR, CDR2 FQNEAQ (reference sequence). CDR3 length equals 15 residues. Between the trimmed V and J ends, which lost 1 base and 2 bases, there was a span of 11 bases. The CDR3 here is CASSLGGQLQETQYF. CDR3 nucleotides: TGTGCCAGCAGCTTAGGCGGACAGTTACAAGAGACCCAGTACTTC.

The chain carries TRBV9 and TRBJ1-2; 8 bases fit TRBD1. The J segment lost 2 bases and the V segment lost 4 bases, leaving 7 bases of the junction unmatched. In germline, CDR1 is SGDLS, CDR2 YYNGEE. CDR3 length: 15 amino acids. The chain's CDR3 is CASSSRAGGNYGYTF. CDR3 nucleotide sequence: TGTGCCAGCAGCTCAAGGGCAGGGGGCAACTATGGCTACACCTTC.

V is TRBV11-3 and J is TRBJ2-3; a possible D gene is TRBD1 (6 bases). CDR1 and CDR2 (germline): SGHNT, YENEEA. The CDR3 has 16 amino acids. The V end was cut by 0 bases, the J end by 0 bases, with 10 bases between. This CDR3 is CASSLDGQSSTDTQYF. CDR3 sequence (DNA): TGTGCCAGCAGCTTAGACGGACAGTCCAGCACAGATACGCAGTATTTT.

V and J are TRBV28 and TRBJ1-2, with D hard to call. The CDR3 is made up of 12 amino acids. Trimming cost V 11 bases and J 6 bases, with 16 bases left between them. CDR1 is MDHEN and CDR2 is SYDVKM in the germline V gene. CDR3 amino acids: CAARDLVHGYTF. CDR3 nucleotides: TGTGCCGCCCGAGATCTCGTCCATGGCTACACCTTC.

The chain couples TRBV7-2 to TRBJ2-2; D remains unclear. The germline V and J ends were trimmed by 2 bases and 4 bases, with 5 bases remaining between them. The CDR3 contains 13 residues. Germline CDR1 SGHTA, CDR2 FQGNSA. The CDR3 bases are TGTGCCAGCAGCTTAATATTCACCGGGGAGCTGTTTTTT. Translating it yields CASSLIFTGELFF. Drawing the rest from reference TRBV7-2 and TRBJ2-2, the complete variable domain is GAGVSQSPSNKVTEKGKDVELRCDPISGHTALYWYRQSLGQGLEFLIYFQGNSAPDKSGLPSDRFSAERTGGSVSTLTIQRTQQEDSAVYLCASSLIFTGELFFGEGSRLTVL.

This rearrangement joins TRBV15 to TRBJ1-4; 7 bases line up with TRBD1. The CDR3 loop spans 15 amino acids. Germline-derived CDR1 and CDR2 are LNHNV and YYDKDF (reference sequence). The ends lost 0 bases at V and 8 bases at J; junction bases unmatched: 6. The CDR3 bases are TGTGCCACCAGCAGAGACCTCGGACAGGCGGAAAAACTGTTTTTT. Translating gives CATSRDLGQAEKLFF.

The V call is TRBV27, the J call TRBJ2-7; 8 bases map to TRBD1. This CDR3 spans 13 amino acids. Germline V gene sequence: CDR1 MNHEY, CDR2 SMNVEV (reference sequence). Trimming at V came to 7 bases and at J to 6 bases, leaving 8 bases not matched to a gene. The CDR3 spells CASMSTGVVEQYF. The CDR3 nucleotides are TGTGCCAGCATGTCGACAGGGGTGGTCGAGCAGTACTTC.

This clone was seen only a few times. V gene TRBV6-5 combines with J gene TRBJ2-7, with D perhaps TRBD1 (5 bases). CDR1 is MNHEY, CDR2 SVGAGI, per germline. Trimming took off 6 bases at V and 2 bases at J, with 11 bases between the two ends. The CDR3 spans 13 residues. CDR3 DNA: TGTGCCAGCAGGGGGCAGCTAACCTACGAGCAGTACTTC. It translates to CASRGQLTYEQYF.

Of note for this clone: At one end, the junction sequence differs from germline, possibly due to a read error. The chain employs TRBV7-9 and TRBJ1-2; TRBD1 agrees at 8 bases. The CDR3 loop spans 12 amino acids. Germline V gives CDR1 SEHNR, CDR2 FQNEAQ (reference sequence). In DNA form, the CDR3 reads TGTTCCAGCTCTACAGGGGGCTATGGCTACACCTTC. Its protein is CSSSTGGYGYTF.

This chain connects TRBV7-9 to TRBJ2-1; the match to TRBD1 covers 11 bases. J gave up 8 bases and V 6 bases, and 6 bases lay outside the gene matches. The CDR3 runs to 14 residues. Germline V gene lookup returns CDR1 SEHNR and CDR2 FQNEAQ (reference sequence). This CDR3 reads CASRPGTGGDEQFF. The CDR3 coding sequence is TGTGCCAGCAGACCCGGGACAGGGGGGGATGAGCAGTTCTTC.

V gene TRBV6-1 combines with J gene TRBJ2-7; 14 bases are shared with TRBD2. Germline lookup yields CDR1 MNHNS and CDR2 SASEGT. The CDR3 spans 15 residues. V gave up 8 bases and J gave up 3 bases; unmatched junction bases: 6. The CDR3 sequence is CASYFGTSGGYEQYF. CDR3 sequence (DNA): TGTGCCAGCTATTTTGGGACTAGCGGGGGCTACGAGCAGTACTTC.

On this clone itself: The junction shows a germline mismatch at one end, possibly a read error. The chain combines TRBV10-3 with TRBJ1-5, with 7 nucleotides matching TRBD1. Germline values: CDR1 ENHRY, CDR2 SYGVKD. This CDR3 comprises 9 residues. CDR3 amino acids: CAVTQGPDF. The CDR3 DNA is TGTGCCGTGACACAGGGGCCGGATTTT.

The rearrangement links TRBV5-1 to TRBJ2-5, with a possible D match to TRBD1 (6 bases). Trimming left V 4 bases short and J 5 bases short, with 12 bases between. Germline values: CDR1 SGHRS, CDR2 YFSETQ. This CDR3 has 13 amino acids. CDR3 coding DNA: TGCGCCAGCAGCGTAGACAGGCCGGAGACCCAGTACTTC. It yields the protein CASSVDRPETQYF.

This chain joins TRBV6-6 and TRBJ1-6; no reliable D call. Between the trimmed V and J ends, which lost 0 bases and 19 bases, there was a span of 13 bases. Germline V gene lookup returns CDR1 MNHNY and CDR2 SVGAGI (reference sequence). The CDR3 is 12 residues long. CDR3: CASSYSPGGVHF. As DNA, the CDR3 is TGTGCCAGCAGTTACTCACCAGGAGGTGTGCACTTT.

The chain couples TRBV7-8 to TRBJ2-1; D call uncertain. The CDR3 has 13 amino acids. CDR1 is SGHVS and CDR2 is FQNEAQ in the germline V gene. Trimming removed 3 bases from V and 5 bases from J, with 8 bases in between. This CDR3 reads CASSFTLDNEQFF. The CDR3 DNA reads as TGTGCCAGCAGCTTCACTCTGGACAATGAGCAGTTCTTC.

The CDR3 nucleotides read TGTGCCAGCAGCAAACCAGGACAGGGGGAGGGCACAGATACGCAGTATTTT. It specifies CASSKPGQGEGTDTQYF. V and J are TRBV21-1 and TRBJ2-3; the table's D call of TRBD1 was not tested on the DNA. TRBV21-1 is a pseudogene segment. The CDR3 totals 17 residues.

In this sample, this clone turned up once. The rearrangement links TRBV13 to TRBJ1-6, with TRBD1 as a possible D gene (6 bases). CDR1 and CDR2 (germline): PRHDT, FYEKMQ (reference sequence). Between the trimmed V and J ends, which lost 2 bases and 6 bases, there was a span of 8 bases. The CDR3 has 14 amino acids. The DNA of the CDR3 is TGTGCCAGCAGCTTAACAGGGACTAATTCACCCCTCCACTTT. Encoded protein: CASSLTGTNSPLHF.

This clone was found once. The rearrangement links TRBV15 to TRBJ1-2, with 10 bases lining up with TRBD1. Germline V gene lookup returns CDR1 LNHNV and CDR2 YYDKDF (reference sequence). The CDR3 has 14 amino acids. After removal of 5 bases from V and 6 bases from J, the junction contained 6 bases not matched to a gene. CDR3 sequence (DNA): TGTGCCACCAGCGTAGACAGGGGGCCTAATGGCTACACCTTC. Its translation is CATSVDRGPNGYTF.

CDR3 nucleotides: TGCAGCGTTGAGCGGACAGGGACAGATACGCAGTATTTT. This codes for CSVERTGTDTQYF. The V gene is TRBV29-1, the J gene TRBJ2-3; 8 bases line up with TRBD1. Germline V gene lookup returns CDR1 SQVTM and CDR2 ANQGSEA. The V and J ends lost 3 bases and 3 bases, in that order; junction bases with no gene match: 2. The CDR3 extends over 13 amino acids.

V gene TRBV5-4 combines with J gene TRBJ2-7; TRBD1 agrees at 9 bases. Germline assignment: CDR1 SGHNT and CDR2 YYREEE (reference sequence). Trimming removed 4 bases from V and 4 bases from J; junction bases left unmatched: 6. The CDR3 is 14 residues long. The CDR3 bases are TGTGCCAGCAGCCCGGGACAGGGTCCTTACGAGCAGTACTTC. This codes for CASSPGQGPYEQYF.

This rearrangement joins TRBV2 to TRBJ2-7; D is unclear. CDR3 length: 12 amino acids. The V gene lost 7 bases and the J gene lost 2 bases, with 9 bases spanning the gap. Germline lookup yields CDR1 SNHLY and CDR2 FYNNEI. The CDR3 loop is CASMPGTYEQYF. CDR3 coding DNA: TGTGCCAGCATGCCCGGTACCTACGAGCAGTACTTC.

A few counts support this clone. This chain uses TRBV5-4 with TRBJ2-5; D may be TRBD2 (5 bases). CDR1 and CDR2 from the germline V gene are SGHNT and YYREEE (reference sequence). Trimming cost V 3 bases and J 0 bases, with 12 bases left between them. This CDR3 is built from 15 residues. The chain's CDR3 is CASSSATGYQETQYF. CDR3 DNA sequence: TGTGCCAGCAGCTCCGCGACGGGGTACCAAGAGACCCAGTACTTC.

This chain links TRBV15 with TRBJ2-7; 12 bases align to TRBD2. Germline V CDR1 and CDR2: LNHNV, YYDKDF (reference sequence). The CDR3 loop spans 17 amino acids. V was clipped by 0 bases and J by 3 bases; unmatched bases: 6. The CDR3 sequence: CATSRDSGGLAGYEQYF. CDR3 sequence (DNA): TGTGCCACCAGCAGAGATAGTGGGGGACTAGCGGGCTACGAGCAGTACTTC.

The V call is TRBV9, the J call TRBJ1-1; D remains unclear. CDR1 is SGDLS and CDR2 is YYNGEE in the germline V gene. This CDR3 is built from 13 residues. Trimming stripped 1 base from V and 4 bases from J, with 8 bases between. The CDR3 spells CASSVTGFTEAFF. The CDR3 bases are TGTGCCAGCAGCGTAACCGGTTTCACTGAAGCTTTCTTT.

J is TRBJ2-2 and V is TRBV7-7; D is perhaps TRBD1 (5 bases). The V and J ends lost 5 bases and 1 base respectively, with 11 bases between them. In germline, CDR1 is SSHAT, CDR2 FNYEAQ (reference sequence). This CDR3 spans 15 amino acids. The CDR3 nucleotides are TGTGCCAGCAGCACCTCGACAGTGAACACCGGGGAGCTGTTTTTT. This translates into CASSTSTVNTGELFF.

This clone was seen a handful of times. The chain is built from TRBV5-4 and TRBJ2-5, with D tentatively TRBD1 (7 bases). Germline CDR1 is SGHNT and CDR2 is YYREEE (reference sequence). V was pared by 4 bases and J by 5 bases, with 18 bases between. This CDR3 has 15 residues. CDR3 DNA sequence: TGTGCCAGCAGCACCGGGACAGCGGAGGGCGAGACCCAGTACTTC. Amino acid sequence: CASSTGTAEGETQYF.